This T cell receptor (beta chain) emerged from a study of blood T cell repertoires in COVID-19. On the study more broadly: Samples came from the United States, Italy and Spain, spanning acute and convalescent COVID-19. T cells, B-cell-depleted T cells, or PBMCs provided the cDNA or gDNA that served as material.

This clone was seen only once. Distinct nucleotide sequences in the sample also encode this CDR3. Participants came from some 23 US areas, aged roughly 18 to 89 years. V shed 1 base and J shed 1 base, with 7 bases lying between them. CDR3 length: 14 residues. Germline V CDR1 and CDR2: MNHEY, SVGAGI. Assay: immunoSEQ multiplex PCR; the TCRdb copy retains only in-frame clones and omits some. The table includes about 160,000 clones, 80% to 90% detected once. This sequence joins TRBV6-5 and TRBJ1-1; D possibly corresponds to TRBD1 (6 bases). Sequencing was done on a sample of PBMCs or T cells enriched from blood (not recorded which). This clonotype originated in a man aged 45-60 years who had recovered from COVID-19. CDR3 DNA: TGTGCCAGCAGTTACTTACAGGGGAACACTGAAGCTTTCTTT. Translated, it gives CASSYLQGNTEAFF.